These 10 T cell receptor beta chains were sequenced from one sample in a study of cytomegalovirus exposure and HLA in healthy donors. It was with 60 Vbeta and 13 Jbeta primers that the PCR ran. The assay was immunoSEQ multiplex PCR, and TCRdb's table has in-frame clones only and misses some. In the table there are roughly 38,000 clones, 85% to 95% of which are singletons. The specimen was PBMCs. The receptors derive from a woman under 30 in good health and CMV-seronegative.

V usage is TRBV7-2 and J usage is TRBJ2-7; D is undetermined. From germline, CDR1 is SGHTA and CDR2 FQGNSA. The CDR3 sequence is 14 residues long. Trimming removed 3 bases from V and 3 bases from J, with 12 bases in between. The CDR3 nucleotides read TGTGCCAGCAGCTTGGGTAACTACAACTACGAGCAGTACTTC. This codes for CASSLGNYNYEQYF.

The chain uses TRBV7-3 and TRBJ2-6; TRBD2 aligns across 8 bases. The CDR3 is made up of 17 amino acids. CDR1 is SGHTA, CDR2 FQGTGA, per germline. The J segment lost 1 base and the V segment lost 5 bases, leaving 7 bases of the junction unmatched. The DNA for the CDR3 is TGTGCCAGCAGCACCTTCGGGGGGGGTTCTGGGGCCAACGTCCTGACTTTC. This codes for CASSTFGGGSGANVLTF.

CDR3 region: CASSPTDTQYF. In nucleotides, the CDR3 is TGTGCCAGCAGCCCGACAGATACGCAGTATTTT. V is TRBV7-9 and J is TRBJ2-3; D not certain. The V gene lost 5 bases and the J gene lost 3 bases, with 3 bases spanning the gap. This CDR3 contains 11 residues. Germline values: CDR1 SEHNR, CDR2 FQNEAQ (reference sequence).

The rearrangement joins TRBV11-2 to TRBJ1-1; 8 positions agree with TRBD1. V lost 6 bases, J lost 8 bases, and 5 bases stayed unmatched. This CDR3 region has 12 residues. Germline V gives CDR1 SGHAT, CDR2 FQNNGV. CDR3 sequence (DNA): TGTGCCAGCAGAGGACAGGGAAAAGAAGCTTTCTTT. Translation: CASRGQGKEAFF.

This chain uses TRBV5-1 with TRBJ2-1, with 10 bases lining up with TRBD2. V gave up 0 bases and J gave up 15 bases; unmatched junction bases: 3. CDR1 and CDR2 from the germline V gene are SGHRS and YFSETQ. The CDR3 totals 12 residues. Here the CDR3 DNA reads TGCGCCAGCAGCTTGGGATCTAGCGGGGGGTTCTTC. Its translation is CASSLGSSGGFF.

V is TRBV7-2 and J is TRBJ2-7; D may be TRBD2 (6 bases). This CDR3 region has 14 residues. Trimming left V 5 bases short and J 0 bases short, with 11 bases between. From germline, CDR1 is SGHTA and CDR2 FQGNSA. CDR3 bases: TGTGCCAGCAGCCAGGACTATACCTCCTACGAGCAGTACTTC. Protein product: CASSQDYTSYEQYF.

CDR3 in DNA: TGTGCCAGCAAACTACACGGGGTGGCCCCTAGCACAGATACGCAGTATTTT. Protein: CASKLHGVAPSTDTQYF. The chain employs TRBV28 and TRBJ2-3; the D gene is possibly TRBD2 (5 bases). V lost 7 bases and J lost 0, with 20 bases in between. Germline CDR1 MDHEN, CDR2 SYDVKM. There are 17 residues in the CDR3.

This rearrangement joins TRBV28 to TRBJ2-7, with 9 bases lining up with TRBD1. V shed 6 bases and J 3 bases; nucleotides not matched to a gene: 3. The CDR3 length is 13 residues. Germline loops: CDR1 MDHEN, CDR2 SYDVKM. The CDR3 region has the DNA TGTGCCAGCAGGGGGACAGGGATCTACGAGCAGTACTTC. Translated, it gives CASRGTGIYEQYF.

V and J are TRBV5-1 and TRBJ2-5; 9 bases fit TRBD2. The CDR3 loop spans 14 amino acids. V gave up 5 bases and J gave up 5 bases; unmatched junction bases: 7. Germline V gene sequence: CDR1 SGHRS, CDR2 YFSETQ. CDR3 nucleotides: TGCGCCAGCAGGGTTAGCGGGAGTGGGGAGACCCAGTACTTC. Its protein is CASRVSGSGETQYF. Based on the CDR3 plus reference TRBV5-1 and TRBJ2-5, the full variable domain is KAGVTQTPRYLIKTRGQQVTLSCSPISGHRSVSWYQQTPGQGLQFLFEYFSETQRNKGNFPGRFSGRQFSNSRSEMNVSTLELGDSALYLCASRVSGSGETQYFGPGTRLLVL.

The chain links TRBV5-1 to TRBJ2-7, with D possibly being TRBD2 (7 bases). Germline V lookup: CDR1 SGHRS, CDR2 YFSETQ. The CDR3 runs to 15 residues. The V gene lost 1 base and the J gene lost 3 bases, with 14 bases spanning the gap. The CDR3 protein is CASSLSGGTNYEQYF. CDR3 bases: TGCGCCAGCAGCTTGTCGGGGGGCACAAACTACGAGCAGTACTTC.